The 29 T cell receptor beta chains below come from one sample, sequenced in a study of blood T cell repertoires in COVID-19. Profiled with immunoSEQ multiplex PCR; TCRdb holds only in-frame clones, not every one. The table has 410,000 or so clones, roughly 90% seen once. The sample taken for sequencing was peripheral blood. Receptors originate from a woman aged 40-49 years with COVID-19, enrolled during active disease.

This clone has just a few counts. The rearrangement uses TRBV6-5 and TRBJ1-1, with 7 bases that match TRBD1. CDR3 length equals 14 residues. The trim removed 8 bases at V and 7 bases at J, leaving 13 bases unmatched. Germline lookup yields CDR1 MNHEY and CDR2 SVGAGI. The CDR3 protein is CASCNRGGLGEAFF. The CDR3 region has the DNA TGTGCCAGCTGTAACAGGGGCGGGTTGGGTGAAGCTTTCTTT.

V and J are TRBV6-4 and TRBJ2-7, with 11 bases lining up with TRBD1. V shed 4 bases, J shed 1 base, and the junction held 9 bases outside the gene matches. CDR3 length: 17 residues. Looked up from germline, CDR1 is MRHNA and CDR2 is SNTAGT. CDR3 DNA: TGTGCCAGCAGTGCACTGTGGACAGGGGGCCGATCCTACGAGCAGTACTTC. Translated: CASSALWTGGRSYEQYF.

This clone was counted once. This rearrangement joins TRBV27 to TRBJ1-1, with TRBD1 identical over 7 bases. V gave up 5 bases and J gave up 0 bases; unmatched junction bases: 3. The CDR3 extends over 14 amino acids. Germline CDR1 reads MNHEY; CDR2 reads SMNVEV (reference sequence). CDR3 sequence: CASSVGQLNTEAFF. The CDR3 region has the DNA TGTGCCAGCAGTGTGGGACAGTTGAACACTGAAGCTTTCTTT.

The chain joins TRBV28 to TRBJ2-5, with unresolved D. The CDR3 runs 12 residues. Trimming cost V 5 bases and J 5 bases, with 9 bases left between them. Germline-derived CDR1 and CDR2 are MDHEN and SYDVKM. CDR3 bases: TGTGCCAGCAGTGATCCAGCGGAGACCCAGTACTTC. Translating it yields CASSDPAETQYF.

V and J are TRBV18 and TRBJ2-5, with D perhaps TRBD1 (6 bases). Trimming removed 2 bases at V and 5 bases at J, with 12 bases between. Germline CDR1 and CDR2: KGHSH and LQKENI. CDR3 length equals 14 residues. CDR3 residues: CASSPTMGAETQYF. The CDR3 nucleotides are TGTGCCAGCTCACCAACTATGGGGGCGGAGACCCAGTACTTC.

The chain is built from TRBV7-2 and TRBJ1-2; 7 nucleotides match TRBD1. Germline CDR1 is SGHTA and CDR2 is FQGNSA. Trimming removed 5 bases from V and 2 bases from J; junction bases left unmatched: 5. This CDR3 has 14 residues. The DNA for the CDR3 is TGTGCCAGCAGCCTAAGGGGGCAGAACTATGGCTACACCTTC. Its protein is CASSLRGQNYGYTF. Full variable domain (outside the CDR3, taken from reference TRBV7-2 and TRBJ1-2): GAGVSQSPSNKVTEKGKDVELRCDPISGHTALYWYRQSLGQGLEFLIYFQGNSAPDKSGLPSDRFSAERTGGSVSTLTIQRTQQEDSAVYLCASSLRGQNYGYTFGSGTRLTVV.

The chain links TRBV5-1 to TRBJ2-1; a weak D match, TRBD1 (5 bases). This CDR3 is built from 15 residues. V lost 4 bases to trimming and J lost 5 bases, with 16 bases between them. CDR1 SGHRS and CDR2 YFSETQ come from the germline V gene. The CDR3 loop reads CASSPRSLGHNEQFF. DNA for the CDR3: TGCGCCAGCAGCCCCCGCTCCCTGGGGCACAATGAGCAGTTCTTC.

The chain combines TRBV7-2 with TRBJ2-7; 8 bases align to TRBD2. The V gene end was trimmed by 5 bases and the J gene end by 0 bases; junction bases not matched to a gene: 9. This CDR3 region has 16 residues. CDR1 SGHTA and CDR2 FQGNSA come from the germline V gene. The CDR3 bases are TGTGCCAGCAGCCCACAACCCCTAGCGGGCTCCTACGAGCAGTACTTC. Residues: CASSPQPLAGSYEQYF.

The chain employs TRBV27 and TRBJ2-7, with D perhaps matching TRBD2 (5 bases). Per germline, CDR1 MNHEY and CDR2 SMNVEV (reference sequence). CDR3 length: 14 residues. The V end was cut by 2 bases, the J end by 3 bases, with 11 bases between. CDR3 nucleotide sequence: TGTGCCAGCAGTTTAGGGCGGGCAATCTACGAGCAGTACTTC. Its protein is CASSLGRAIYEQYF.

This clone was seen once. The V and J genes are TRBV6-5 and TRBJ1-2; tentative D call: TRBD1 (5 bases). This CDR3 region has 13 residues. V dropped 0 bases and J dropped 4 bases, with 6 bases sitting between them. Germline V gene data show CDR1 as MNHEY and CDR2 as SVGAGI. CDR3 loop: CASSYSDSYGYTF. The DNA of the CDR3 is TGTGCCAGCAGTTACTCTGACAGCTATGGCTACACCTTC.

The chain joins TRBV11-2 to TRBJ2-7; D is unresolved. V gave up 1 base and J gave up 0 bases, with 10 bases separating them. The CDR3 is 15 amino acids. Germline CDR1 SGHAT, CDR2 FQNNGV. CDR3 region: CASSLAHAASYEQYF. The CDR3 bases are TGTGCCAGCAGCTTAGCCCACGCGGCCTCCTACGAGCAGTACTTC.

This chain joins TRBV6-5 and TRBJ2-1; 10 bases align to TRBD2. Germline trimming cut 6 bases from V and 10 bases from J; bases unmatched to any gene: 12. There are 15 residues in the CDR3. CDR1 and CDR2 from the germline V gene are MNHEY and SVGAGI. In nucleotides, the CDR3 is TGTGCCAGCAGCGTAGCGGGGGGACCCCCATGGGAGCAGTTCTTC. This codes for CASSVAGGPPWEQFF.

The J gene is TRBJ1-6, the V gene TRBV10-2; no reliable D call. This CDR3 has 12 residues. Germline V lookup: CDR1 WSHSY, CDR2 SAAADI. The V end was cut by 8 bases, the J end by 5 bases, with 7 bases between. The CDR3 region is CASAQNNSPLHF. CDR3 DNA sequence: TGCGCCAGCGCACAGAATAATTCACCCCTCCACTTT.

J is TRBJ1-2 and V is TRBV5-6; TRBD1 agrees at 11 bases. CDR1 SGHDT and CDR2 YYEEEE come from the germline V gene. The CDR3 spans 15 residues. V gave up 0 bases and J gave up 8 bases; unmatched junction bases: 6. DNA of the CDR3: TGTGCCAGCAGCTTGGCAGGACAGGGGGCAAGGGGCTACACCTTC. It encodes CASSLAGQGARGYTF.

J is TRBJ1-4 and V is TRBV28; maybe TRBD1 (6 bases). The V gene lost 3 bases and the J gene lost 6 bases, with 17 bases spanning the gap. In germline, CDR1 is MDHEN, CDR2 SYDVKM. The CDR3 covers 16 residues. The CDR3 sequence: CASSFRRGGRYEKLFF. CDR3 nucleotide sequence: TGTGCCAGCAGTTTCCGGAGGGGGGGGCGGTATGAAAAACTGTTTTTT.

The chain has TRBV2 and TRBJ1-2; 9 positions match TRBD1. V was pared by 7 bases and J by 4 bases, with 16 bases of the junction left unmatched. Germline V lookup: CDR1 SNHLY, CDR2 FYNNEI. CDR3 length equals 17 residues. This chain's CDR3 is CASNDYFFPGQGYGYTF. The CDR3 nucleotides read TGTGCCAGCAATGACTACTTCTTTCCGGGACAGGGCTATGGCTACACCTTC.

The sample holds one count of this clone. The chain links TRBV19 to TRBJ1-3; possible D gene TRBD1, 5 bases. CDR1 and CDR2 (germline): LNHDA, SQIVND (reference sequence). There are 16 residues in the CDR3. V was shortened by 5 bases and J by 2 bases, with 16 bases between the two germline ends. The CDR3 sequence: CASSPAQEGAGNTIYF. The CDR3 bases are TGTGCCAGTAGTCCAGCACAGGAGGGAGCTGGAAACACCATATATTTT.

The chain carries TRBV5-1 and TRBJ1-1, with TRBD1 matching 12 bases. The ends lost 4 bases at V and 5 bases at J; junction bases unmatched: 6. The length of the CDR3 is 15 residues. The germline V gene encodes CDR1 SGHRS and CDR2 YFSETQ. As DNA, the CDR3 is TGCGCCAGCAGCCCGGGACAGGGGGCGTTTACTGAAGCTTTCTTT. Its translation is CASSPGQGAFTEAFF.

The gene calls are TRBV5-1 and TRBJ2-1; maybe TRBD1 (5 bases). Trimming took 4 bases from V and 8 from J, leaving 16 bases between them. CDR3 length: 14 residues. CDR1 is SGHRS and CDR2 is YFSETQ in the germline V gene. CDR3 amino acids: CASSTLGVGDEQFF. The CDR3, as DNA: TGCGCCAGCAGCACCCTAGGGGTCGGCGATGAGCAGTTCTTC. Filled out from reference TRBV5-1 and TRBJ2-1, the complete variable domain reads KAGVTQTPRYLIKTRGQQVTLSCSPISGHRSVSWYQQTPGQGLQFLFEYFSETQRNKGNFPGRFSGRQFSNSRSEMNVSTLELGDSALYLCASSTLGVGDEQFFGPGTRLTVL.

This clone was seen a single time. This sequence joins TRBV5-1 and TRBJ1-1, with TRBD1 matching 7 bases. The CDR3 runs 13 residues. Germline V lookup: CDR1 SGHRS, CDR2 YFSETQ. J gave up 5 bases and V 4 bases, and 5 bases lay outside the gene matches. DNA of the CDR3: TGCGCCAGCAGCACAACGACAGGGACTGAAGCTTTCTTT. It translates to CASSTTTGTEAFF.

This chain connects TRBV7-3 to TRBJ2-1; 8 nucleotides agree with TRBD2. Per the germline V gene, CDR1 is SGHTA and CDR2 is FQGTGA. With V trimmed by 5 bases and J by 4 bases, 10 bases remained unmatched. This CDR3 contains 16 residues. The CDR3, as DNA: TGTGCCAGCAGCCCCGAGGGGACTAGACAATACAATGAGCAGTTCTTC. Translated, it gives CASSPEGTRQYNEQFF.

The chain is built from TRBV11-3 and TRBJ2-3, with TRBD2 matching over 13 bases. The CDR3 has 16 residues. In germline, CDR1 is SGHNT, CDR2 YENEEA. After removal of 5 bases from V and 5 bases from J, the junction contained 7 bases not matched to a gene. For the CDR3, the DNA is TGTGCCAGCAGCCCAGGACTAGCGGGGGTACGAGATACGCAGTATTTT. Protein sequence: CASSPGLAGVRDTQYF.

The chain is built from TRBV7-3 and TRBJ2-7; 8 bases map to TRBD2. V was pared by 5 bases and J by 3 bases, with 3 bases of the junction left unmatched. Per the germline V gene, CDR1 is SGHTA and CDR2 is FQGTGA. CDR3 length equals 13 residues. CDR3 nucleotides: TGTGCCAGCAGCCCGGGGACTAGCTACGAGCAGTACTTC. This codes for CASSPGTSYEQYF.

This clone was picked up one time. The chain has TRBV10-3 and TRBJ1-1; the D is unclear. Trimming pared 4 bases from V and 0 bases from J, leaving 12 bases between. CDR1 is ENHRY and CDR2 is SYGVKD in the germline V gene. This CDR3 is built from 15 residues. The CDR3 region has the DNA TGTGCCATCAGTGCCCTAGTTAGCATGAACACTGAAGCTTTCTTT. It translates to CAISALVSMNTEAFF.

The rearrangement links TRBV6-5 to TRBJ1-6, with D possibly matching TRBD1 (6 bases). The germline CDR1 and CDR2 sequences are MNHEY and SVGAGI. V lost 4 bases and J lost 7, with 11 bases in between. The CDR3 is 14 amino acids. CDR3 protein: CASSFTGKNSPLHF. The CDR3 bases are TGTGCCAGCAGTTTTACAGGGAAGAATTCACCCCTCCACTTT.

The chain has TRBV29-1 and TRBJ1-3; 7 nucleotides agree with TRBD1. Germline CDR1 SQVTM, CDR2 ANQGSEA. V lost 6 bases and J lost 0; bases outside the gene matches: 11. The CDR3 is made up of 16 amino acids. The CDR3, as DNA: TGCAGCGTGACAGGGTTTGGTCAAGGCTCTGGAAACACCATATATTTT. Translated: CSVTGFGQGSGNTIYF.

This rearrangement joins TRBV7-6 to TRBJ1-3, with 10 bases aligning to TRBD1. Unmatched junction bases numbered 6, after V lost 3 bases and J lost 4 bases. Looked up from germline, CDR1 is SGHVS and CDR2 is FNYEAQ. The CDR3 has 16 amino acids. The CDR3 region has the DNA TGTGCCAGCAGCTTTACCGGGACAGGGGTGGGAAACACCATATATTTT. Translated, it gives CASSFTGTGVGNTIYF.

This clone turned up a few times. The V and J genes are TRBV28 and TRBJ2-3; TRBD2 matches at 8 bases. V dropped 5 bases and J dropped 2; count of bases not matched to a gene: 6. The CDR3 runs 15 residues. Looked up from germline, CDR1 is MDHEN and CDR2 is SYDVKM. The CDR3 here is CASSRRGGYTDTQYF. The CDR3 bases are TGTGCCAGCAGTCGACGGGGGGGCTACACAGATACGCAGTATTTT. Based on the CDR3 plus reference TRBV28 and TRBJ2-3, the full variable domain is DVKVTQSSRYLVKRTGEKVFLECVQDMDHENMFWYRQDPGLGLRLIYFSYDVKMKEKGDIPEGYSVSREKKERFSLILESASTNQTSMYLCASSRRGGYTDTQYFGPGTRLTVL.

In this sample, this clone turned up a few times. Here the CDR3 reads CASSLGQPYGYTF. CDR3 bases: TGTGCCAGCAGCTTAGGACAGCCGTATGGCTACACCTTC. This chain links TRBV7-9 with TRBJ1-2, with a weak D call TRBD1 (5 bases). CDR1 is SEHNR, CDR2 FQNEAQ, per germline (reference sequence). The V and J ends lost 1 base and 5 bases respectively, with 8 bases between them. This CDR3 has 13 residues.